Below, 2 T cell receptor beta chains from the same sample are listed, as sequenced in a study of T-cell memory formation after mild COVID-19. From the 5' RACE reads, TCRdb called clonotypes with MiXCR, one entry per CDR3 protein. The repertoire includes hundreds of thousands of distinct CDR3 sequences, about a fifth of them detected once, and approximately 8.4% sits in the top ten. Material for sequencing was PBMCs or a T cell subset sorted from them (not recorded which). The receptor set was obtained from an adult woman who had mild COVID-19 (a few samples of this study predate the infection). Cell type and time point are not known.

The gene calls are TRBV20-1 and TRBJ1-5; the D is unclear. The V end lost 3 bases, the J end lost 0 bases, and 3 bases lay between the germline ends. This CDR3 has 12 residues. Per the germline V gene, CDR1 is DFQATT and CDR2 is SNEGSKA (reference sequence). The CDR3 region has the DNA TGCAGTGCTAGTGGTAGCAATCAGCCCCAGCATTTT. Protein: CSASGSNQPQHF.

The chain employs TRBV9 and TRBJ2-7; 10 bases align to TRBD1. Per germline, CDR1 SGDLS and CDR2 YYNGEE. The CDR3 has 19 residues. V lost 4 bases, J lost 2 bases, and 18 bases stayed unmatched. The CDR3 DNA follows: TGTGCCAGCAGCACTTCCGGGACAGGGGCCCCCCGATTTACCTACGAGCAGTACTTC. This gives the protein CASSTSGTGAPRFTYEQYF.